This TCR beta chain was profiled in a study of blood T cell repertoires in COVID-19. Profiling relied on immunoSEQ multiplex PCR, and the TCRdb table lists in-frame clones only, not all of them. Of 400,000 to 450,000 clones listed, approximately 90% are singletons. As to this clone: This likely comes from a read error, as the CDR3 has no conserved phenylalanine or tryptophan at its end. Because the CDR3's place on the DNA is in doubt, the DNA is left out and the CDR3 is given as listed by TCRdb.

The germline V gene encodes CDR1 SGHDT and CDR2 YYEEEE. The CDR3 extends over 14 residues, inclusive of both ends. The receptor was isolated from a woman in her thirties or forties with COVID-19, enrolled during active disease. The gene calls are TRBV5-6 and TRBJ1-1. The material sequenced was peripheral blood. The CDR3 region is CASSLAGREQRSAL.